This T cell receptor (beta chain) was recorded in a study of blood T cell repertoires in COVID-19. In the study overall: COVID-19 samples, acute and convalescent, were from the United States, Italy and Spain. T cells, B-cell-depleted T cells, or PBMCs supplied cDNA or gDNA.

In the study's own analysis: Reference gene primer amplification yielded estimated nucleated cell counts. Produced via immunoSEQ multiplex PCR; TCRdb's table is partial and in-frame only. That table supplies the V and J calls and clone size; D and trimming were determined from the DNA. This repertoire shows approximately 75,000 clones, around 89% found once; its top ten account for around 0.58%. There are 13 residues in the CDR3. The ends were cut back, 0 bases at V and 8 bases at J, with 6 bases in the middle. Germline V gene sequence: CDR1 SGHNT, CDR2 YYREEE (reference sequence). This receptor was obtained from a man in his sixties with acute or convalescent COVID-19. The V gene is TRBV5-4, the J gene TRBJ1-6; D possibly corresponds to TRBD1 (6 bases). What was sequenced was peripheral blood. CDR3 coding DNA: TGTGCCAGCAGCTTGGACAGGGATTCACCCCTCCACTTT. This sequence encodes CASSLDRDSPLHF.